This entry lists 26 T cell receptor beta chains sequenced from one sample in a study of T-cell reconstitution after alpha-beta-depleted transplantation in children. Preparing the TCRbeta library involved the use of unique molecular identifiers. Using its own MiXCR run on the PCR reads, TCRdb lists one record per CDR3 protein. The data hold about 610,000 distinct CDR3 sequences, with about 11% observed a single time. The specimen was PBMCs from the stem cell graft donor, collected from the stem cell graft. The receptors were sampled from a human donor who donated a stem cell graft to a child with acute myeloid leukemia.

This clonotype was counted only a few times. This rearrangement joins TRBV11-2 to TRBJ2-7; tentatively, D is TRBD1 or TRBD2 (5 bases each). The CDR3 consists of 15 residues. From germline, CDR1 is SGHAT and CDR2 FQNNGV. Between the trimmed V and J ends, which lost 1 base and 5 bases, there was a span of 15 bases. CDR3 loop: CASSLVIGGAHEQYF. Here the CDR3 DNA reads TGTGCCAGCAGCTTAGTGATTGGGGGAGCCCACGAGCAGTACTTC.

This clonotype was picked up many times. The genes are TRBV5-1 and TRBJ1-6; tentatively, D is TRBD1 (6 bases). The germline V gene has CDR1 SGHRS and CDR2 YFSETQ. The V gene lost 0 bases and the J gene lost 12 bases, with 10 bases spanning the gap. The CDR3 contains 13 residues. CDR3 loop: CASSLGQGRPLHF. In DNA form, the CDR3 reads TGCGCCAGCAGCTTGGGTCAGGGGCGACCCCTCCACTTT.

This clonotype has ten or more counts. The chain joins TRBV20-1 to TRBJ2-1; TRBD2 is a possible D gene (7 bases). Germline V gene sequence: CDR1 DFQATT, CDR2 SNEGSKA (reference sequence). This CDR3 comprises 11 residues. The V and J ends lost 3 bases and 9 bases respectively, with 9 bases between them. The CDR3 is CSASRGGEQFF. DNA of the CDR3: TGCAGTGCTAGTAGGGGGGGTGAGCAGTTCTTC.

This clonotype was seen at least ten times. This rearrangement joins TRBV7-3 to TRBJ2-7; TRBD2 matches 11 bases. CDR3 size: 19 residues. Germline CDR1 SGHTA, CDR2 FQGTGA. J lost 10 bases, V lost 5 bases, and 25 bases had no gene match. The CDR3 here is CASSRATSGTSVLSWDQYF. CDR3 bases: TGTGCCAGCAGCCGCGCGACTAGCGGGACTTCGGTGTTATCCTGGGACCAGTACTTC.

This chain links TRBV29-1 with TRBJ2-1; the match to TRBD2 covers 8 bases. Losses at the gene ends were 6 bases for V and 15 bases for J; bases not matched to a gene: 10. In germline, CDR1 is SQVTM, CDR2 ANQGSEA. The CDR3 is 11 amino acids. In DNA form, the CDR3 reads TGCAGCGTCCGGGAGGGGGGTTTTCCGTTCTTC. It codes for CSVREGGFPFF.

This clonotype was detected many times. For the CDR3, the DNA is TGTGCCAGCAGTTTATTACTAGGGGCCCAGTACTTC. This codes for CASSLLLGAQYF. The chain links TRBV28 to TRBJ2-5, with D perhaps assigned TRBD1 or TRBD2 (5 bases each). This CDR3 comprises 12 residues. Germline CDR1 reads MDHEN; CDR2 reads SYDVKM. V dropped 1 base and J dropped 9 bases, with 9 bases sitting between them.

V usage is TRBV3-1 and J usage is TRBJ2-3; 8 bases match TRBD2. After removal of 9 bases from V and 3 bases from J, the junction contained 5 bases not matched to a gene. The CDR3 is made up of 13 amino acids. Germline V gene sequence: CDR1 LGHDT, CDR2 YNNKEL (reference sequence). The CDR3 loop is CASREGGTDTQYF. In DNA, the CDR3 is TGTGCCAGTCGGGAGGGTGGAACAGATACGCAGTATTTT.

This clonotype has a handful of counts. The V call is TRBV20-1, the J call TRBJ2-5, with TRBD2 matching 7 bases. This CDR3 has 15 amino acids. With 0 bases clipped from V and 4 bases from J, the junction kept 8 bases outside the gene matches. In germline, CDR1 is DFQATT, CDR2 SNEGSKA (reference sequence). CDR3 sequence reads: CSARDGGEPLETQYF. CDR3 DNA sequence: TGCAGTGCTAGAGATGGGGGGGAGCCACTAGAGACCCAGTACTTC.

This clonotype was recorded at least ten times. The chain is built from TRBV9 and TRBJ1-6; possibly TRBD1 for D (5 bases). Germline loops: CDR1 SGDLS, CDR2 YYNGEE. The CDR3 contains 14 residues. V was pared by 0 bases and J by 7 bases, with 8 bases between. The DNA for the CDR3 is TGTGCCAGCAGCGTAGCGACAGCAAATTCACCCCTCCACTTT. As protein: CASSVATANSPLHF.

In this sample, this clonotype turned up many times. J is TRBJ2-7 and V is TRBV29-1, with D unresolved. Trimming removed 5 bases at V and 3 bases at J, with 8 bases between. Germline loops: CDR1 SQVTM, CDR2 ANQGSEA. The CDR3 sequence is 11 residues long. DNA for the CDR3: TGCAGCGTTTCCCGGAACTACGAGCAGTACTTC. Protein sequence: CSVSRNYEQYF.

The rearrangement joins TRBV20-1 to TRBJ2-3; D is tentatively TRBD1 or TRBD2 (5 bases each). Trimming took off 4 bases at V and 6 bases at J, with 17 bases between the two ends. From germline, CDR1 is DFQATT and CDR2 SNEGSKA (reference sequence). The CDR3 has 14 amino acids. CDR3 sequence reads: CSAKGPGVWDTQYF. Written as DNA, the CDR3 is TGCAGTGCTAAGGGACCGGGCGTTTGGGATACGCAGTATTTT.

This clonotype has ten or more counts. The rearrangement joins TRBV29-1 to TRBJ1-1; 7 bases map to TRBD1. Germline V gene data show CDR1 as SQVTM and CDR2 as ANQGSEA. This CDR3 is 14 amino acids long. The J segment lost 5 bases and the V segment lost 6 bases, leaving 12 bases of the junction unmatched. The chain's CDR3 is CSVVRGSGGTEAFF. DNA for the CDR3: TGCAGCGTGGTCAGGGGGTCTGGAGGGACTGAAGCTTTCTTT.

This clonotype was recorded many times. This chain links TRBV20-1 with TRBJ2-1; no clear D. The germline V gene encodes CDR1 DFQATT and CDR2 SNEGSKA (reference sequence). Trimming took 0 bases from V and 7 from J, leaving 16 bases between them. This CDR3 has 15 residues. The CDR3 is CSARDRIERWNEQFF. The CDR3 coding sequence is TGCAGTGCTAGAGATAGGATAGAACGGTGGAATGAGCAGTTCTTC.

This clonotype has only a few counts. V gene TRBV30 combines with J gene TRBJ1-1; weak D call: TRBD1 (5 bases). Trimming shortened V by 3 bases and J by 5 bases, and 13 bases separated the two germline ends. The germline CDR1 and CDR2 sequences are GTSNPN and SVGIG (reference sequence). The CDR3 loop spans 13 amino acids. In DNA, the CDR3 is TGTGCCTGGAGCCGTACGGGGGGGACTGAAGCTTTCTTT. It specifies CAWSRTGGTEAFF.

The chain employs TRBV29-1 and TRBJ2-5; the D gene is possibly TRBD2 (7 bases). The CDR3 extends over 13 amino acids. Trimming pared 3 bases from V and 4 bases from J, leaving 12 bases between. Germline V lookup: CDR1 SQVTM, CDR2 ANQGSEA. The CDR3 coding sequence is TGCAGCGTTGACGCGGGGGCCCTAGAGACCCAGTACTTC. Translated, it gives CSVDAGALETQYF.

This clonotype was seen ten or more times. At one boundary the junction diverges from the germline segment, which might be a read error. The chain links TRBV7-7 to TRBJ2-3; 8 bases map to TRBD2. Germline-derived CDR1 and CDR2 are SSHAT and FNYEAQ (reference sequence). The CDR3 consists of 15 residues. The CDR3 region is CASSVAAGASDTQYF. CDR3 DNA: TGTGCTAGCAGCGTTGCAGCGGGAGCCTCAGATACGCAGTATTTT.

The rearrangement links TRBV20-1 to TRBJ2-7, with 13 bases matching TRBD2. The germline V gene encodes CDR1 DFQATT and CDR2 SNEGSKA (reference sequence). V was clipped by 6 bases and J by 6 bases; unmatched bases: 5. The length of the CDR3 is 13 residues. The chain's CDR3 is CSAGLAGFTEQYF. The DNA for the CDR3 is TGCAGTGCGGGACTAGCGGGATTCACCGAGCAGTACTTC.

Many counts were recorded for this clonotype. The junction departs from the called germline gene at one end, perhaps through a read error. V is TRBV7-7 and J is TRBJ2-2; D possibly corresponds to TRBD2 (5 bases). The CDR3 length is 15 residues. From germline, CDR1 is SSHAT and CDR2 FNYEAQ (reference sequence). DNA of the CDR3: TGTGCTAGCAGCTCGGGAACCTTCCCTTCCGGGGAGCTGTTTTTT. This codes for CASSSGTFPSGELFF.

This CDR3 is CASSYSLVPGVGNEQFF. The CDR3 DNA is TGTGCCAGCAGTTACTCGCTGGTCCCAGGGGTTGGCAATGAGCAGTTCTTC. The J gene is TRBJ2-1, the V gene TRBV6-5; the D gene is possibly TRBD1 (6 bases). The CDR3 totals 17 residues. Germline assignment: CDR1 MNHEY and CDR2 SVGAGI. Trimming took off 0 bases at V and 6 bases at J, with 18 bases between the two ends.

The V gene is TRBV7-8, the J gene TRBJ2-2; 7 bases are a match to TRBD2. With 9 bases clipped from V and 5 bases from J, the junction kept 12 bases outside the gene matches. Germline CDR1 and CDR2: SGHVS and FQNEAQ. The CDR3 runs 15 residues. CDR3 coding DNA: TGTGCCAGTCGAATGGCAGCGGGACGAACCGGGGAGCTGTTTTTT. Translating it yields CASRMAAGRTGELFF.

This rearrangement joins TRBV15 to TRBJ2-2, with D possibly being TRBD1 or TRBD2 (5 bases each). This CDR3 is built from 13 residues. Trimming removed 1 base at V and 7 bases at J, with 7 bases between. Germline assignment: CDR1 LNHNV and CDR2 YYDKDF (reference sequence). The CDR3 is CATSRGGVGELFF. The CDR3 bases are TGTGCCACCAGCAGAGGAGGGGTCGGGGAGCTGTTTTTT.

This chain links TRBV29-1 with TRBJ2-7, with 8 bases identical to TRBD1. This CDR3 is 14 amino acids long. Losses at the gene ends were 6 bases for V and 0 bases for J; bases not matched to a gene: 7. Germline CDR1 and CDR2: SQVTM and ANQGSEA. The CDR3 coding sequence is TGCAGCGTGGTAGGACAGGGAGTCTCCTACGAGCAGTACTTC. Protein sequence: CSVVGQGVSYEQYF.

This clonotype was seen only a few times. The V gene is TRBV5-1, the J gene TRBJ2-1; 7 bases align to TRBD2. J was trimmed by 1 base and V by 1 base; bases with no gene match: 8. Germline CDR1 and CDR2: SGHRS and YFSETQ. This CDR3 is 17 amino acids long. The CDR3: CASSLTILAASYNEQFF. The CDR3 nucleotides read TGCGCCAGCAGCTTGACGATCCTAGCGGCTTCCTACAATGAGCAGTTCTTC. Complete variable domain (other parts from reference TRBV5-1 and TRBJ2-1): KAGVTQTPRYLIKTRGQQVTLSCSPISGHRSVSWYQQTPGQGLQFLFEYFSETQRNKGNFPGRFSGRQFSNSRSEMNVSTLELGDSALYLCASSLTILAASYNEQFFGPGTRLTVL.

There are a few counts of this clonotype. The chain combines TRBV5-1 with TRBJ2-3, with D possibly TRBD2 on 5 matching bases. The V gene lost 0 bases and the J gene lost 0 bases, with 11 bases spanning the gap. Germline V gene data show CDR1 as SGHRS and CDR2 as YFSETQ. This CDR3 contains 16 residues. The CDR3 region is CASSLGGALSTDTQYF. CDR3 bases: TGCGCCAGCAGCTTGGGGGGAGCTTTGAGCACAGATACGCAGTATTTT.

The rearrangement uses TRBV4-3 and TRBJ2-4; 7 bases align to TRBD1. V shed 4 bases, J shed 8 bases, and the junction held 20 bases outside the gene matches. The CDR3 runs to 18 residues. Germline lookup yields CDR1 LGHNA and CDR2 YSLEER. Here the CDR3 reads CASSPAAIGSGQPHIQYF. The CDR3 nucleotides read TGCGCCAGCAGCCCAGCAGCCATTGGATCGGGACAGCCGCACATTCAGTACTTC.

This clonotype has a handful of counts. This chain connects TRBV7-2 to TRBJ2-1; D perhaps matches TRBD1 (5 bases). In germline, CDR1 is SGHTA, CDR2 FQGNSA. The V gene lost 6 bases and the J gene lost 7 bases, with 13 bases spanning the gap. This CDR3 comprises 13 residues. The CDR3 nucleotides are TGTGCCAGCAGACAAGTAGGGGCGAATGAGCAGTTCTTC. Amino acid sequence: CASRQVGANEQFF. Full variable domain (rest looked up from reference TRBV7-2 and TRBJ2-1): GAGVSQSPSNKVTEKGKDVELRCDPISGHTALYWYRQSLGQGLEFLIYFQGNSAPDKSGLPSDRFSAERTGGSVSTLTIQRTQQEDSAVYLCASRQVGANEQFFGPGTRLTVL.